This T cell receptor beta chain was captured in a study of cytotoxic CD8 clonotypes in ibrutinib-treated CLL. Study outcomes and limitations: Patients with sustained remission and those progressing were sampled at differing times. The clonality rise at ibrutinib response reflected private clonotype expansion.

The protocol was immunoSEQ multiplex PCR, while the TCRdb copy is restricted to in-frame clones and leaves out a portion. The profile shows approximately 330,000 clones, about 80% of them singletons. A note on this clone: What it binds is not known.

The CDR3 runs to 15 residues. Germline V gene sequence: CDR1 WSHSY, CDR2 SAAADI. The V and J ends lost 6 bases and 4 bases respectively, with 17 bases between them. The source material was PBMCs, sampled before ibrutinib treatment. The TCR comes from a human donor with chronic lymphocytic leukemia. The chain recombines TRBV10-2 with TRBJ2-3, with D tentatively TRBD1 or TRBD2 (5 bases each). CDR3 sequence: CASRPGPTSSDTQYF. In DNA form, the CDR3 reads TGCGCCAGCAGGCCGGGACCTACCTCGTCAGATACGCAGTATTTT.